These 2 T cell receptor beta chains originate from one sample sequenced in a study of CD8 T cells in ankylosing spondylitis. From the 5' RACE reads, TCRdb called clonotypes with MiXCR, one entry per CDR3 protein. Among some 250,000 distinct CDR3 sequences listed, roughly a quarter were seen once. Specimen: blood, either unsorted or a sorted T cell fraction (not recorded which). The receptors here all came from a male donor with ankylosing spondylitis or in good health (not recorded which).

This clonotype has ten or more counts. The V call is TRBV29-1, the J call TRBJ1-5; D may be TRBD1 (6 bases). Per the germline V gene, CDR1 is SQVTM and CDR2 is ANQGSEA. This CDR3 spans 13 amino acids. Trimming shortened V by 6 bases and J by 7 bases, and 16 bases separated the two germline ends. The CDR3 is CSVTQGWGQPQHF. The CDR3 DNA follows: TGCAGCGTGACACAGGGATGGGGACAGCCCCAGCATTTT.

This clonotype was found many times. The chain uses TRBV7-6 and TRBJ2-1, with D tentatively TRBD1 (5 bases). V lost 4 bases, J lost 7 bases, and 8 bases lay in between. The CDR3 runs to 12 residues. CDR1 and CDR2 from the germline V gene are SGHVS and FNYEAQ. In nucleotides, the CDR3 is TGTGCCAGCAGCTCCAGGGATAATGAGCAGTTCTTC. Protein sequence: CASSSRDNEQFF.